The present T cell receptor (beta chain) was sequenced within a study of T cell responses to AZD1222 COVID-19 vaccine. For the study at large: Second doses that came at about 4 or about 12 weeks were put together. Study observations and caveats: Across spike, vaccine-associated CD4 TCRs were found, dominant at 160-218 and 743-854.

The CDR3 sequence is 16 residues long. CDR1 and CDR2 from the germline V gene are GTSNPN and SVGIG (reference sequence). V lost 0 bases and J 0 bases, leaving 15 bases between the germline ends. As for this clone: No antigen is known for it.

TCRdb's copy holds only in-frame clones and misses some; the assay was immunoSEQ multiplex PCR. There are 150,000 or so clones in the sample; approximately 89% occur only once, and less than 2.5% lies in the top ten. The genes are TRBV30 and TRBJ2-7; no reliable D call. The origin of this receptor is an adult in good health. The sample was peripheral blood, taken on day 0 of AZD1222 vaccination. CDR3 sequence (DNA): TGTGCCTGGAGTGTACTGAACTACCTCCTCTCCTACGAGCAGTACTTC. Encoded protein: CAWSVLNYLLSYEQYF.